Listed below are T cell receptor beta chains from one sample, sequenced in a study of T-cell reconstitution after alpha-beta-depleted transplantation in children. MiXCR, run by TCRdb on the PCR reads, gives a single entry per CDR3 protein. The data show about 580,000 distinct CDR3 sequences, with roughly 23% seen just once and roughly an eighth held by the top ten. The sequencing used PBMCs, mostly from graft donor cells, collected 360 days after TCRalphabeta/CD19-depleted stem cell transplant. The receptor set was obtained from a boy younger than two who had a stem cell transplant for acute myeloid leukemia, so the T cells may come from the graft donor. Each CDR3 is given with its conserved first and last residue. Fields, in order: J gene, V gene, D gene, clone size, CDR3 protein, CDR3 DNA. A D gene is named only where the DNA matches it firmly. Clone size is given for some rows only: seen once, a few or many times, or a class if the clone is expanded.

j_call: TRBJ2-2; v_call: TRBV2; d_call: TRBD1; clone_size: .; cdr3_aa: CASTVGTANTGELFF; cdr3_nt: TGTGCCAGCACCGTAGGGACAGCGAACACCGGGGAGCTGTTTTTT
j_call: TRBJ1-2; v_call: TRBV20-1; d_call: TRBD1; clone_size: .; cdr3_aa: CSTIEGTGLGAWYGYTF; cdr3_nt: TGCAGTACTATCGAAGGGACAGGGTTGGGCGCCTGGTATGGCTACACCTTC
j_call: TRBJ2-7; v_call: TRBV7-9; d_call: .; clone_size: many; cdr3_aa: CASSLVEGAMYF; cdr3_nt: TGTGCCAGCAGCTTAGTGGAGGGGGCCATGTACTTC
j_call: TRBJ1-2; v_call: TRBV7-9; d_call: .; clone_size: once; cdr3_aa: CASSLVIGSGYGYTF; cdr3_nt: TGTGCCAGCAGCTTAGTAATTGGAAGCGGCTATGGCTACACCTTC
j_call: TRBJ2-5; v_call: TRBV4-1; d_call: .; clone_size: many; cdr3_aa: CASSHGETQYF; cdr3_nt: TGCGCCAGCAGCCATGGGGAGACCCAGTACTTC
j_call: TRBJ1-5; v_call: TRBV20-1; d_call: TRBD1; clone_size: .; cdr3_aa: CSAIRDSYSNQPQHF; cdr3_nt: TGCAGTGCTATCCGGGACAGCTATAGCAATCAGCCCCAGCATTTT
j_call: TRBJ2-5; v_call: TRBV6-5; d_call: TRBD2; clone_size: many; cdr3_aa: CASSYGTSGGHHQETQYF; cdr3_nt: TGTGCCAGCAGTTACGGGACTAGCGGGGGGCACCACCAAGAGACCCAGTACTTC
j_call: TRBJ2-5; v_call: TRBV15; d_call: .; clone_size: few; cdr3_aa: CATSRDRGRTWETQYF; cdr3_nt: TGTGCCACCAGCAGAGATAGGGGCCGGACCTGGGAGACCCAGTACTTC
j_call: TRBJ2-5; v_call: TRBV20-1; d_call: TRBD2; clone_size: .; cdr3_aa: CSARDQLAVQETQYF; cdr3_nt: TGCAGTGCTAGAGATCAGCTAGCGGTCCAAGAGACCCAGTACTTC
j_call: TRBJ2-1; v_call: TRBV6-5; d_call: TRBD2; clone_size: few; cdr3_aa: CASSHQSSGGVNEQFF; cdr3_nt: TGTGCCAGCAGTCACCAGAGCAGCGGGGGGGTCAATGAGCAGTTCTTC
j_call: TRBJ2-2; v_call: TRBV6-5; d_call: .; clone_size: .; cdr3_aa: CASSWGGMNTGELFF; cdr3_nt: TGTGCCAGCAGTTGGGGTGGAATGAACACCGGGGAGCTGTTTTTT
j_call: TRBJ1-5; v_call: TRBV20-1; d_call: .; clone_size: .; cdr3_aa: CSASTGNRQPQHF; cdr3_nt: TGCAGTGCTAGTACGGGGAACCGTCAGCCCCAGCATTTT
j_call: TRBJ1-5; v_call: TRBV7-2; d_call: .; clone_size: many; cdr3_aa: CASSFAGVFGNQPQHF; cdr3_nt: TGTGCCAGCAGCTTCGCAGGGGTTTTCGGCAATCAGCCCCAGCATTTT
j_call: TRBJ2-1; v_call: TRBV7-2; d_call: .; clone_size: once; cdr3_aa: CASSPRQASYNEQFF; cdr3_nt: TGTGCCAGCAGCCCCCGACAGGCTTCCTACAATGAGCAGTTCTTC
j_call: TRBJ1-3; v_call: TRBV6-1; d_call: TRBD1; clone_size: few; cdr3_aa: CASTTDRRDGNTIYF; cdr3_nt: TGTGCCAGCACCACGGACAGGCGGGATGGAAACACCATATATTTT
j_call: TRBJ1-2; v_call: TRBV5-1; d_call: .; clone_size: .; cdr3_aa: CASSEVDTWNYGYTF; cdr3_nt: TGCGCCAGCAGCGAGGTGGACACTTGGAACTATGGCTACACCTTC
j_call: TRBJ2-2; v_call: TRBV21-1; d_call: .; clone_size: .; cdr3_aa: CASSNPRGPSGELFF; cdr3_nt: TGTGCCAGCAGCAACCCCAGGGGGCCAAGCGGGGAGCTGTTTTTT
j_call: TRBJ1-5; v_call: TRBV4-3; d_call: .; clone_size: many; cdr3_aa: CASSQDMGPRNQPQHF; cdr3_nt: TGCGCCAGCAGCCAAGATATGGGACCGAGAAATCAGCCCCAGCATTTT
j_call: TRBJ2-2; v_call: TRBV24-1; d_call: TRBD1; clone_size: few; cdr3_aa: CATSDRTGGFTGELFF; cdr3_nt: TGTGCCACCAGTGACAGGACAGGGGGGTTTACCGGGGAGCTGTTTTTT
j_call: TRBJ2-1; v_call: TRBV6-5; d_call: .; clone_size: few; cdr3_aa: CASSYSSRSTSRYNEQFF; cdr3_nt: TGTGCCAGCAGTTACTCGTCGCGCTCGACCTCGAGGTACAATGAGCAGTTCTTC
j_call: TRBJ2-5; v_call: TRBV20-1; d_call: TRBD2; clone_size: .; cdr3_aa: CSARGAPGGATQETQYF; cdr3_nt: TGCAGTGCCAGAGGGGCCCCCGGGGGGGCAACCCAAGAGACCCAGTACTTC
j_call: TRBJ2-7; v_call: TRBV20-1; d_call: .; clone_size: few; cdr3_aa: CSADSGEEKQYF; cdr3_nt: TGCAGTGCCGACTCGGGGGAGGAGAAGCAGTACTTC
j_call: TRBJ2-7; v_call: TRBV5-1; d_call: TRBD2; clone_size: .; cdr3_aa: CASSLGAVAGGKYEQYF; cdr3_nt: TGCGCCAGCAGCTTGGGGGCCGTAGCGGGGGGCAAATACGAGCAGTACTTC
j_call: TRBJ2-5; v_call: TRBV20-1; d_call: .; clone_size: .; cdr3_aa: CSASRTGGTGETQYF; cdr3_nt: TGCAGTGCTAGCAGGACAGGAGGGACGGGGGAGACCCAGTACTTC
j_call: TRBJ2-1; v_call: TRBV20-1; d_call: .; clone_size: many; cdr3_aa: CSASSLAVGTFHSYNEQFF; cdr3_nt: TGCAGTGCCTCCTCCCTTGCGGTGGGTACCTTTCACTCCTACAATGAGCAGTTCTTC
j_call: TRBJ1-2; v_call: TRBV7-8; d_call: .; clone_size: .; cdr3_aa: CASSFNGANYGYTF; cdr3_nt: TGTGCCAGCAGCTTCAATGGAGCTAACTATGGCTACACCTTC
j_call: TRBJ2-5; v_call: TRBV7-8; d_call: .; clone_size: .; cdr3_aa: CASSLEIGPMVETQYF; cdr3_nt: TGTGCCAGCAGCTTAGAGATCGGACCCATGGTGGAGACCCAGTACTTC
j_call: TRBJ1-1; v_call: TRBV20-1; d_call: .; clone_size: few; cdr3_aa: CSARTGLRNTEAFF; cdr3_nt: TGCAGTGCGCGCACGGGACTCCGGAACACTGAAGCTTTCTTT
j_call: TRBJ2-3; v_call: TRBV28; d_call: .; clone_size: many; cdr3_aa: CASSASITQYF; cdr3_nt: TGTGCCAGCAGTGCCTCAATCACGCAGTATTTT
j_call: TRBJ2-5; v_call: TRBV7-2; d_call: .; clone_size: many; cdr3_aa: CASSVQATQYF; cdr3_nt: TGTGCCAGCAGCGTTCAGGCGACCCAGTACTTC
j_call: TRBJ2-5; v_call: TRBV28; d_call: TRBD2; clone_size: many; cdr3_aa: CASSLNSGATQYF; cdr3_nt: TGTGCCAGCAGTTTAAATAGCGGGGCGACCCAGTACTTC
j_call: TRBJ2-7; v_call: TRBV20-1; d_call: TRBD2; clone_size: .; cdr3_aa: CSAPARGGYEQYF; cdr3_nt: TGCAGTGCTCCGGCCCGGGGGGGGTACGAGCAGTACTTC
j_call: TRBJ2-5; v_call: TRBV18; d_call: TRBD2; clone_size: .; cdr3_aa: CASSPLWTSGDQETQYF; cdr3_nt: TGTGCCAGCTCACCACTCTGGACTAGCGGTGATCAAGAGACCCAGTACTTC
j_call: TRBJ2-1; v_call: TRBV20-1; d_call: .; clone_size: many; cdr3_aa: CSATLPSSPWPEQFF; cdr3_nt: TGCAGTGCTACGCTTCCTAGCAGCCCCTGGCCTGAGCAGTTCTTC
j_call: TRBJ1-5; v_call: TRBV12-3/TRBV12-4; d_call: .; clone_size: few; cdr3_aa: CASTLGGAIYQPQHF; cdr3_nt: TGTGCCAGCACCTTGGGGGGGGCGATTTATCAGCCCCAGCATTTT
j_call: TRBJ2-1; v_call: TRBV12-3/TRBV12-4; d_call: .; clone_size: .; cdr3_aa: CASSFAARSGEQFF; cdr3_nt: TGTGCCAGCAGTTTTGCGGCGCGTTCCGGTGAGCAGTTCTTC
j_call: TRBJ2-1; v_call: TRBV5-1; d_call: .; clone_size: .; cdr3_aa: CASSFNDEQFF; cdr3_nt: TGCGCCAGCAGCTTCAACGATGAGCAGTTCTTC
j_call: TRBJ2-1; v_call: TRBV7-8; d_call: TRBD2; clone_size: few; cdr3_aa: CASSLGGSGDSYNEQFF; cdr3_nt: TGTGCCAGCAGCTTAGGAGGTAGCGGGGACTCCTACAATGAGCAGTTCTTC
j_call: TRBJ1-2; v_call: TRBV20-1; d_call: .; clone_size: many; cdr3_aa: CSAGGWPGLGGYTF; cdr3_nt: TGCAGTGCTGGGGGCTGGCCAGGGCTCGGCGGCTACACCTTC
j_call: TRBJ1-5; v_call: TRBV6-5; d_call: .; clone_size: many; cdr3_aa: CASSGRGPDQPQHF; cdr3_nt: TGTGCCAGCAGCGGACGGGGGCCTGATCAGCCCCAGCATTTT
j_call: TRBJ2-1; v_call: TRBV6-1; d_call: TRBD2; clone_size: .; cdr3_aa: CASRIAGGGYNEQFF; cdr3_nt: TGTGCCAGCAGGATAGCGGGGGGGGGATACAATGAGCAGTTCTTC
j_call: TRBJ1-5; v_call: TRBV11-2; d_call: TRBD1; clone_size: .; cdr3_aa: CTSSLDRSYSNQPQHF; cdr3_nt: TGTACCAGCAGCTTGGACAGGTCGTATAGCAATCAGCCCCAGCATTTT
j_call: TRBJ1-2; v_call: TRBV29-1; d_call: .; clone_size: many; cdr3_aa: CSVENGGLQGYTF; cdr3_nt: TGCAGCGTTGAAAACGGCGGATTGCAGGGCTACACCTTC
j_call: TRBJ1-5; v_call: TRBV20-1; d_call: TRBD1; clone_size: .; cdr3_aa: CSAANPADRVYQPQHF; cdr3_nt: TGCAGTGCCGCCAATCCGGCGGACAGGGTCTATCAGCCCCAGCATTTT
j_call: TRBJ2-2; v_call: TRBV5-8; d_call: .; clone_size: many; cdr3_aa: CASSLDSGLNTGELFF; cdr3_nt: TGTGCCAGCAGCCTCGACAGCGGATTGAACACCGGGGAGCTGTTTTTT